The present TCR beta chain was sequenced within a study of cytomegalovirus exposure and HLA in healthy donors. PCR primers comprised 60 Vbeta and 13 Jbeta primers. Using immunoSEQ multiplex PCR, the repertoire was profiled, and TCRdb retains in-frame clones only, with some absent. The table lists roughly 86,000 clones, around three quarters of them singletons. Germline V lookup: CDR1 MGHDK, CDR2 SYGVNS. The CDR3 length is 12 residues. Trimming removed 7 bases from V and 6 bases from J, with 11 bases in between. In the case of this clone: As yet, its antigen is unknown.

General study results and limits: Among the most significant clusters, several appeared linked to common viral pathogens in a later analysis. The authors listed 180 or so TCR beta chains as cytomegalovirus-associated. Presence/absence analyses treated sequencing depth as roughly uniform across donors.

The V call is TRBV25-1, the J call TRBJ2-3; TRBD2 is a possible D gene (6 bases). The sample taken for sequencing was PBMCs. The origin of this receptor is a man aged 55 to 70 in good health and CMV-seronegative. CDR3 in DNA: TGTGCCAGCAACGGGGCGGGGGATACGCAGTATTTT. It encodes CASNGAGDTQYF.